This entry lists 2 T cell receptor beta chains sequenced from one sample in a study of Graves' ophthalmopathy and Graves' hyperthyroidism. Amplification from RNA transcripts yielded the TCR beta CDR3 regions. An opening RT-PCR round employed HTBI primers and preceded a second-round multiplex PCR. TCRdb reanalysed the multiplex PCR reads using MiXCR and keeps one entry per CDR3 protein. The sample holds some 170,000 distinct CDR3 sequences, just under 40% seen once. The material sequenced was peripheral blood. These TCRs come from a man aged 30 to 39 with Graves' ophthalmopathy.

The chain recombines TRBV11-2 with TRBJ2-2; D remains ambiguous. The CDR3 loop spans 17 amino acids. Germline CDR1 and CDR2: SGHAT and FQNNGV. Trimming took 4 bases from V and 0 from J, leaving 15 bases between them. The CDR3 region has the DNA TGTGCCAGCAGCTCCAGCTGGTGGCCCTCGAACACCGGGGAGCTGTTTTTT. Its protein is CASSSSWWPSNTGELFF.

The chain employs TRBV24-1 and TRBJ2-5; the D call may be TRBD1 or TRBD2 (5 bases each). This CDR3 contains 14 residues. Trimming cost V 4 bases and J 4 bases, with 12 bases left between them. Germline CDR1 and CDR2: KGHDR and SFDVKD. CDR3 sequence reads: CATSEGTFRETQYF. CDR3 coding DNA: TGTGCCACCAGTGAAGGGACGTTTCGAGAGACCCAGTACTTC.